This T cell receptor (beta chain) stems from a study of T cell repertoires in cytomegalovirus infection (dated by TCRdb to about 2019). Concerning the study at large: Peptide stimulations targeted recently identified HLA-C-restricted CMV epitopes, whose presentation resists viral immunomodulation, together with well-studied HLA-B-restricted epitopes. Donor HLA type was relevant to the analysis, as public TCR beta signatures indicated carriage of CMV infection together with the matching HLA type. What the study reported, not specific to this receptor: Cumulative frequency of public TCR beta family members discriminated carriers of CMV infection plus the relevant HLA type in this cohort and an independent 352-donor cohort. In the ex vivo response, HLA-C-restricted CMV-specific TCR beta clonotypes were dominant, and in two of eight donors the single most frequent clonotype came from this HLA-C-restricted group.

Trimming removed 6 bases from V and 10 bases from J, leaving 10 bases between the germline ends. From the cysteine up to the phenylalanine, the CDR3 has a length of 11 residues. Left in the record is the CDR3 DNA by itself, 33 bases read in frame from the first base. Taken from the germline V gene, the CDR1 and CDR2 loops are MNHNS and SASEGT. Ten or more counts support this clonotype. Its target antigen remains unknown. Base quality data are lacking; no much larger clone is found one base away. Sequencer: Illumina HiSeq 1500. The public sequencing data were trimmed at Q25 with fastp and processed into clonotypes with MiXCR by TCRdb, which kept only in-frame beta chains. Each entry merges the rows of one CDR3 protein and shows their most common DNA and genes. For this sample the table gives about 340,000 distinct CDR3 sequences, of which about 28% were detected only once. The ten largest make up about 19% of the sample.

The treatment or condition label on this specimen signifies: in vitro stimulation with specific CMV peptide epitopes to enrich CMV-specific T cells. The chain is encoded by TRBV6-1 joined to TRBJ2-1; the D gene lacks a confident call. The source is a human donor in good health (CMV status not recorded). Some clones in this sample may be carry-over from other donors' samples. The starting material was cultured PBMCs, obtained from culture after CMV antigen stimulation. The CDR3 here reads CASSNRREQFF. In nucleotides, the sequence is TGTGCCAGCAGCAACCGTAGAGAGCAGTTCTTC.